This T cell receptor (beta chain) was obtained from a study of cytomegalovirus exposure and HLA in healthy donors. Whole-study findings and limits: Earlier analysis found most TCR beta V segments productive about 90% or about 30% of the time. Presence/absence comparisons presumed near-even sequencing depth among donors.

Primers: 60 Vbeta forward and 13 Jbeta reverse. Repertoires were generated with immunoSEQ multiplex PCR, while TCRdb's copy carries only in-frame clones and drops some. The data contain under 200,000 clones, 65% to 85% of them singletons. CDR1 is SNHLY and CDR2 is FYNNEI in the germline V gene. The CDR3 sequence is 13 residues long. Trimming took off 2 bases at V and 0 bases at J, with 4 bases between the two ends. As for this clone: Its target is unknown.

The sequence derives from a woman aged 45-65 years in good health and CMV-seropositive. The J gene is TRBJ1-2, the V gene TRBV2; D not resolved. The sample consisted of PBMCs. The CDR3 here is CASSEQTNYGYTF. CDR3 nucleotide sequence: TGTGCCAGCAGTGAACAGACTAACTATGGCTACACCTTC.